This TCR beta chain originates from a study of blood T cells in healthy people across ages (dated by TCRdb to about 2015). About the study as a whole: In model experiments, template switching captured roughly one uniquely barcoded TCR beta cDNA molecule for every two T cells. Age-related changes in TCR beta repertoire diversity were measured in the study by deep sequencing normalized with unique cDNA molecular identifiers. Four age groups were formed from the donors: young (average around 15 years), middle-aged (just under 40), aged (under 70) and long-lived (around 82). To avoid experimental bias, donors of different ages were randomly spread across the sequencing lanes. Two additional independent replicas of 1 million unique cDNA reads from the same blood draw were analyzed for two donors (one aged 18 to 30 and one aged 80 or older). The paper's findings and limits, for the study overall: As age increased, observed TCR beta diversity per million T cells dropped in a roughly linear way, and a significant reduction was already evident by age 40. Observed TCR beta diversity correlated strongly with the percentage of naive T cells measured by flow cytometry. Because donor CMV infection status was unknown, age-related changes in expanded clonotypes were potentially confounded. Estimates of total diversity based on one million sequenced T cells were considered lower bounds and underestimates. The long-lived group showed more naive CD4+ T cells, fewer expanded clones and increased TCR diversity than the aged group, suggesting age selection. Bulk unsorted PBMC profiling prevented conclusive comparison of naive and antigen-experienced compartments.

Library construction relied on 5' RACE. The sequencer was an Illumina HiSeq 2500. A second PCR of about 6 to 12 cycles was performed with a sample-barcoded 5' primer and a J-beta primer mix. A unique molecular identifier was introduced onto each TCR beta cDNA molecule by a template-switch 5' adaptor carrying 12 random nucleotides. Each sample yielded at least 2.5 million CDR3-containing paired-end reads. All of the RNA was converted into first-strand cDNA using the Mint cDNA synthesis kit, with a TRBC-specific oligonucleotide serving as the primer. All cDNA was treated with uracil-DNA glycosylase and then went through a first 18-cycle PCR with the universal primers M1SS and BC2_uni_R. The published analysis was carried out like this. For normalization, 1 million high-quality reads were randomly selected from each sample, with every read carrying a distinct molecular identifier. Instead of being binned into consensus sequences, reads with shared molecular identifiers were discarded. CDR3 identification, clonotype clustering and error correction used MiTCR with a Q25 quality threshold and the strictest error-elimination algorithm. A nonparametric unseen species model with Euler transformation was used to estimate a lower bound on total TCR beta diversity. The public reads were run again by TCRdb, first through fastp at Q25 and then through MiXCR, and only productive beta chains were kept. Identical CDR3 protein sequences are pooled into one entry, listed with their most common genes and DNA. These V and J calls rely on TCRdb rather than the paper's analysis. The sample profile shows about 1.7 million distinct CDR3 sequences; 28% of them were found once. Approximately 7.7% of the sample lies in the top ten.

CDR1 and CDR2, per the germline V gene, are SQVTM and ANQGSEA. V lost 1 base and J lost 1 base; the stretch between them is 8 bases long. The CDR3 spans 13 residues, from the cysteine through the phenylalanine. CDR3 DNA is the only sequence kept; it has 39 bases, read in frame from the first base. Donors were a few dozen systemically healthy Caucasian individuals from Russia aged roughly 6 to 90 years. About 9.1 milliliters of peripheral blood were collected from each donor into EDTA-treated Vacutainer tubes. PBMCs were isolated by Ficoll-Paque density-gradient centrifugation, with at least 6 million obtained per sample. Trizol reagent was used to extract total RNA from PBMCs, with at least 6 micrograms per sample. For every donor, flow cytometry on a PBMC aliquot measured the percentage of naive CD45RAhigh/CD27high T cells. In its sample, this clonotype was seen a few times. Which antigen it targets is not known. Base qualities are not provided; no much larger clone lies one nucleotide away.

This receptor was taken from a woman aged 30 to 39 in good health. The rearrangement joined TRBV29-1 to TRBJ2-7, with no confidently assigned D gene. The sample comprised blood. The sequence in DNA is TGCAGCGTTGAAGGGGCCGTTTCCTACGAGCAGTACTTC. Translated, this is CSVEGAVSYEQYF.